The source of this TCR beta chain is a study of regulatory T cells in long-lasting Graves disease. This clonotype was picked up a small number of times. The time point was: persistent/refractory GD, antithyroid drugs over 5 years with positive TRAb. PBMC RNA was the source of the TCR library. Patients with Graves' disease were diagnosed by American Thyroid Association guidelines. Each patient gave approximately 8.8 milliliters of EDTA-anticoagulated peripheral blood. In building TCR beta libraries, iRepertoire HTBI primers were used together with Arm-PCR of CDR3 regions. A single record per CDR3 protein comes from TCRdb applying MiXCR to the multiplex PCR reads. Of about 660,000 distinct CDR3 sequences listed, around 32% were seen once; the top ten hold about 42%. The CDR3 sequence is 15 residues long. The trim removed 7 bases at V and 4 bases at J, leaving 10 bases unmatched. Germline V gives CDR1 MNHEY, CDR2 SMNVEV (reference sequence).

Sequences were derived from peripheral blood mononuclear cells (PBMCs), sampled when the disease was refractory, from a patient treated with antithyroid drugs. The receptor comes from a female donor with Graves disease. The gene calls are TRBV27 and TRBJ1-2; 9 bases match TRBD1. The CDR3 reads CASKPAAGQGYGYTF. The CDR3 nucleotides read TGTGCCAGCAAACCTGCCGCGGGACAGGGCTATGGCTACACCTTC.